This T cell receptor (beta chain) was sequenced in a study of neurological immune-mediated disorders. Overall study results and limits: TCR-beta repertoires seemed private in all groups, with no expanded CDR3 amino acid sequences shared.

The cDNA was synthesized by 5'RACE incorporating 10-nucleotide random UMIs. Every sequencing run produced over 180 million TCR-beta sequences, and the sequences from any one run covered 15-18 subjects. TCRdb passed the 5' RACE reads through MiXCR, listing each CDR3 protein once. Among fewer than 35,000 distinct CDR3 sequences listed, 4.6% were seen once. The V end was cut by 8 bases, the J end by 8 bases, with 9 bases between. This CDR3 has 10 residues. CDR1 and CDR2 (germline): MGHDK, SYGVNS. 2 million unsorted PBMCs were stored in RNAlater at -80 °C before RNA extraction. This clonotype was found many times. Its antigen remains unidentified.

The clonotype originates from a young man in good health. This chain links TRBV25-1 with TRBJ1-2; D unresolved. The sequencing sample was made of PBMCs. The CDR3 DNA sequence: TGTGCCAGCCCCGAATCGGGCTACACCTTC. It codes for CASPESGYTF.